This entry lists 21 T cell receptor beta chains sequenced from one sample in a study of regulatory dendritic cells for organ transplantation. TCRdb's copy holds only in-frame clones and misses some; the assay was immunoSEQ multiplex PCR. The sample has over 10,000 clones, 74% seen once. Sorted T cells were CFSE-labeled and cultured five to six days with allogeneic regulatory or mature dendritic cells at 1:10. No antigen is known for these receptors. The sequenced sample was naive CD4+ T cells from blood cultured with regulatory dendritic cells. Subset of the sample: CD45RA+ naive T cells. These receptors were collected from a human donor in good health.

This clone is medium-sized by share. In DNA form, the CDR3 reads TGCGCCAGCAGCCAGCTGACAGGGAGGACTGAAGCTTTCTTT. Its translation: CASSQLTGRTEAFF. The chain joins TRBV4-1 to TRBJ1-1; 7 bases match TRBD1. The CDR3 is made up of 14 amino acids. V lost 3 bases, J lost 5 bases, and 6 bases stayed unmatched. The V gene's germline CDR1 is MGHRA and CDR2 YSYEKL.

The V call is TRBV6-1, the J call TRBJ2-7; 7 bases align to TRBD2. The germline V gene encodes CDR1 MNHNS and CDR2 SASEGT. The J segment lost 3 bases and the V segment lost 7 bases, leaving 12 bases of the junction unmatched. The CDR3 contains 15 residues. The CDR3: CASKVGGMKSYEQYF. The DNA of the CDR3 is TGTGCCAGCAAGGTGGGGGGGATGAAAAGCTACGAGCAGTACTTC.

The gene calls are TRBV19 and TRBJ1-5; TRBD1 might be the D (5 bases). The CDR3 totals 13 residues. Trimming removed 5 bases from V and 6 bases from J, with 11 bases in between. Germline values: CDR1 LNHDA, CDR2 SQIVND (reference sequence). The CDR3 DNA sequence: TGTGCCAGTAGTGAACAGGATATTCAGCCCCAGCATTTT. Translation: CASSEQDIQPQHF.

The rearrangement uses TRBV9 and TRBJ2-2, with TRBD2 as a possible D gene (7 bases). V was shortened by 0 bases and J by 0 bases, with 15 bases between the two germline ends. From germline, CDR1 is SGDLS and CDR2 YYNGEE. CDR3 length: 18 residues. For the CDR3, the DNA is TGTGCCAGCAGCGTAGAAGGGGGGGGGCCGGCGAACACCGGGGAGCTGTTTTTT. Translation gives CASSVEGGGPANTGELFF.

The V and J genes are TRBV15 and TRBJ1-2; D is uncertain. CDR3 length: 15 residues. CDR1 and CDR2 (germline): LNHNV, YYDKDF (reference sequence). The ends were cut back, 1 base at V and 0 bases at J, with 9 bases in the middle. Here the CDR3 DNA reads TGTGCCACCAGCAGAGGAACACTAGCTAACTATGGCTACACCTTC. This gives the protein CATSRGTLANYGYTF.

The genes are TRBV6-6 and TRBJ2-1; perhaps TRBD2 as D (7 bases). The CDR3 runs to 15 residues. CDR1 is MNHNY and CDR2 is SVGAGI in the germline V gene (reference sequence). V shed 6 bases and J shed 4 bases, with 16 bases lying between them. The CDR3: CASSPGGAVYNEQFF. In DNA, the CDR3 is TGTGCCAGCAGCCCTGGGGGGGCCGTTTACAATGAGCAGTTCTTC.

This chain uses TRBV11-2 with TRBJ1-2, with D uncertain. Germline V lookup: CDR1 SGHAT, CDR2 FQNNGV. The CDR3 extends over 13 amino acids. Trimming cost V 0 bases and J 4 bases, with 6 bases left between them. The CDR3 loop reads CASSLEFSYGYTF. CDR3 nucleotides: TGTGCCAGCAGCTTAGAGTTCAGCTATGGCTACACCTTC.

This rearrangement joins TRBV6-5 to TRBJ2-5; 11 bases are shared with TRBD1. This CDR3 is 16 amino acids long. V lost 2 bases, J lost 4 bases, and 6 bases stayed unmatched. In germline, CDR1 is MNHEY, CDR2 SVGAGI. The CDR3 bases are TGTGCCAGCAGTTACACCGGGACAGGGGGGACAGAGACCCAGTACTTC. Protein: CASSYTGTGGTETQYF.

CDR3 protein: CSVAPQASEQFF. CDR3 in DNA: TGCAGCGTTGCTCCACAGGCGAGTGAGCAGTTCTTC. The rearrangement joins TRBV29-1 to TRBJ2-1, with D possibly TRBD1 on 5 matching bases. Trimming removed 4 bases at V and 9 bases at J, with 13 bases between. This CDR3 region has 12 residues. Germline loops: CDR1 SQVTM, CDR2 ANQGSEA.

V and J are TRBV7-9 and TRBJ2-5, with a weak D call TRBD2 (5 bases). The CDR3 has 15 residues. Germline CDR1 SEHNR, CDR2 FQNEAQ (reference sequence). The V end lost 1 base, the J end lost 5 bases, and 14 bases lay between the germline ends. As DNA, the CDR3 is TGTGCCAGCAGCTTAGGGCGGACCGAGCGGGAGACCCAGTACTTC. It specifies CASSLGRTERETQYF.

The count of this clone is one. The chain has TRBV19 and TRBJ2-4; D might be TRBD1 (6 bases). This CDR3 is built from 13 residues. CDR1 is LNHDA, CDR2 SQIVND, per germline (reference sequence). The V gene lost 5 bases and the J gene lost 10 bases, with 15 bases spanning the gap. CDR3 sequence: CASSSDSPRIQYF. The CDR3 region has the DNA TGTGCCAGTAGTTCGGACAGCCCGAGGATTCAGTACTTC.

The chain recombines TRBV5-1 with TRBJ2-3; 7 nucleotides align to TRBD1. V dropped 4 bases and J dropped 0; count of bases not matched to a gene: 8. Germline V gene lookup returns CDR1 SGHRS and CDR2 YFSETQ. The CDR3 is made up of 16 amino acids. CDR3 in amino acids: CASSRQGPLSTDTQYF. The CDR3 DNA sequence: TGCGCCAGCAGCCGACAGGGCCCGTTAAGCACAGATACGCAGTATTTT.

The chain employs TRBV5-1 and TRBJ1-4; possible D gene TRBD1, 6 bases. CDR1 is SGHRS, CDR2 YFSETQ, per germline. Trimming left V 0 bases short and J 0 bases short, with 12 bases between. There are 17 residues in the CDR3. The CDR3 sequence is CASSLAPRGATNEKLFF. The CDR3 DNA sequence: TGCGCCAGCAGCTTGGCCCCCAGGGGCGCAACTAATGAAAAACTGTTTTTT.

V gene TRBV11-2 combines with J gene TRBJ2-3; D is ambiguous. CDR1 SGHAT and CDR2 FQNNGV come from the germline V gene. This CDR3 has 11 residues. Trimming shortened V by 5 bases and J by 8 bases, and 8 bases separated the two germline ends. CDR3 in amino acids: CASSLPGTQYF. CDR3 DNA: TGTGCCAGCAGCCTACCGGGTACGCAGTATTTT.

The chain uses TRBV18 and TRBJ1-5, with TRBD1 identical over 7 bases. V dropped 6 bases and J dropped 1; count of bases not matched to a gene: 12. Germline CDR1 KGHSH, CDR2 LQKENI. This CDR3 spans 17 amino acids. The CDR3 region is CASSRRDLGQSNQPQHF. The CDR3 DNA sequence: TGTGCCAGCTCCCGACGCGACCTGGGACAGAGCAATCAGCCCCAGCATTTT.

The table lists this clone with a few counts. The chain recombines TRBV6-5 with TRBJ1-1; D perhaps matches TRBD1 (5 bases). CDR3 size: 13 residues. Per germline, CDR1 MNHEY and CDR2 SVGAGI. V lost 4 bases to trimming and J lost 5 bases, with 11 bases between them. In DNA, the CDR3 is TGTGCCAGCAGTTTCAGGGTCCTTACTGAAGCTTTCTTT. Its protein is CASSFRVLTEAFF.

This clone was counted between two and nine times. The V gene is TRBV19, the J gene TRBJ1-4; D is ambiguous. There are 14 residues in the CDR3. Germline V lookup: CDR1 LNHDA, CDR2 SQIVND (reference sequence). Trimming pared 5 bases from V and 7 bases from J, leaving 14 bases between. The CDR3 sequence is CASSPPPIGEKLFF. CDR3 in DNA: TGTGCCAGTAGTCCTCCCCCCATCGGTGAAAAACTGTTTTTT.

V gene TRBV7-3 combines with J gene TRBJ1-1; a possible D gene is TRBD1 (6 bases). V lost 4 bases and J lost 1, with 7 bases in between. The CDR3 spans 13 residues. The germline V gene encodes CDR1 SGHTA and CDR2 FQGTGA. CDR3 nucleotides: TGTGCCAGCAGCTCGACAGGGAACACTGAAGCTTTCTTT. This encodes CASSSTGNTEAFF.

The J gene is TRBJ2-5, the V gene TRBV2; perhaps TRBD1 as D (6 bases). CDR3 length: 14 amino acids. CDR1 is SNHLY, CDR2 FYNNEI, per germline. The V end was cut by 7 bases, the J end by 1 base, with 13 bases between. The CDR3 DNA follows: TGTGCCAGCAAAACAGGGTTAGGCCAAGAGACCCAGTACTTC. Residues: CASKTGLGQETQYF.

This chain joins TRBV6-1 and TRBJ2-1, with 13 positions matching TRBD2. The V and J ends lost 1 base and 3 bases, in that order; junction bases with no gene match: 3. CDR3 size: 17 residues. Germline V CDR1 and CDR2: MNHNS, SASEGT. The CDR3 protein is CASSEGGLAGIYNEQFF. In DNA form, the CDR3 reads TGTGCCAGCAGTGAAGGGGGACTAGCGGGGATCTACAATGAGCAGTTCTTC.

The rearrangement joins TRBV2 to TRBJ1-1; maybe TRBD1 (6 bases). Germline CDR1 is SNHLY and CDR2 is FYNNEI. V was cut by 3 bases and J by 1 base, with 9 bases left in between. The CDR3 consists of 14 residues. The CDR3 loop is CASSEQTGNTEAFF. Here the CDR3 DNA reads TGTGCCAGCAGTGAGCAGACAGGGAACACTGAAGCTTTCTTT.